Described below is a single T cell receptor (beta chain) sequence and its context. Its target is unknown. The sample belongs to a study of T cells after yellow fever vaccination. Deletions cut 1 base from V and 12 bases from J, with 13 bases between. This CDR3 is built from 13 residues. CDR1 and CDR2 (germline): MGHRA, YSYEKL. Study-level points and caveats: It was a weaker secondary response, yet one that peaked faster, at day 5 versus 15.

TCRdb reprocessed the 5' RACE reads with MiXCR, giving one entry per CDR3 protein. Among about 320,000 distinct CDR3 sequences listed, approximately 4% were seen once. The sequencing used PBMCs, collected 15 days after the yellow fever booster vaccination. The TCR comes from a man younger than 30 who received the YFV17D yellow fever vaccine. This chain connects TRBV4-1 to TRBJ2-1; D possibly corresponds to TRBD2 (5 bases). The CDR3 loop is CASSQVGVVRQFF. The CDR3 DNA reads as TGCGCCAGCAGCCAAGTCGGGGTGGTGAGGCAGTTCTTC.